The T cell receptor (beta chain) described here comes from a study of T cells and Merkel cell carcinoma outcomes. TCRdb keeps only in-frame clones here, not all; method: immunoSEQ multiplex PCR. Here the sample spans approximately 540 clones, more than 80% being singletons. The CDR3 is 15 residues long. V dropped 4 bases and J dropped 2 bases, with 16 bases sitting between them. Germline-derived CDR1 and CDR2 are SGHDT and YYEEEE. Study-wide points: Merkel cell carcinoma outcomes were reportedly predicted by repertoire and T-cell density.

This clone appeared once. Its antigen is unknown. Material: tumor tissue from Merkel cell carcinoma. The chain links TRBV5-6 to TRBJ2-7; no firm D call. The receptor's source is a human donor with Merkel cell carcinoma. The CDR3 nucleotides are TGTGCCAGCAGCACCACCGTAGGGTTCCCCTACGAGCAGTACTTC. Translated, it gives CASSTTVGFPYEQYF. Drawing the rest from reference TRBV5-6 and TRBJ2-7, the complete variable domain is DAGVTQSPTHLIKTRGQQVTLRCSPKSGHDTVSWYQQALGQGPQFIFQYYEEEERQRGNFPDRFSGHQFPNYSSELNVNALLLGDSALYLCASSTTVGFPYEQYFGPGTRLTVT.